These 17 T cell receptor beta chains were sequenced from one sample in a study of cytomegalovirus exposure and HLA in healthy donors. The PCR contained 60 Vbeta and 13 Jbeta primers. Using immunoSEQ multiplex PCR, the repertoire was profiled, and TCRdb retains in-frame clones only, with some absent. The sample lists 110,000 to 150,000 clones, more than 70% seen once, with roughly 2% in the top ten. Sample: PBMCs. Every receptor here comes from a woman in her forties in good health and CMV-seronegative.

The gene calls are TRBV7-9 and TRBJ1-4, with D possibly being TRBD1 (5 bases). The CDR3 loop spans 13 amino acids. The V end was cut by 7 bases, the J end by 5 bases, with 11 bases between. Germline V CDR1 and CDR2: SEHNR, FQNEAQ (reference sequence). The CDR3 is CASNRQLNEKLFF. CDR3 in DNA: TGTGCCAGCAACCGACAGCTAAATGAAAAACTGTTTTTT.

The chain carries TRBV19 and TRBJ2-2; 7 nucleotides align to TRBD2. V lost 5 bases and J lost 11; bases outside the gene matches: 8. This CDR3 spans 13 amino acids. Germline V gene data show CDR1 as LNHDA and CDR2 as SQIVND (reference sequence). CDR3 residues: CASSVVGRLELFF. CDR3 DNA sequence: TGTGCCAGTAGTGTCGTCGGGAGGTTAGAGCTGTTTTTT.

The chain is built from TRBV5-1 and TRBJ2-1; D is perhaps TRBD2 (5 bases). Germline V gives CDR1 SGHRS, CDR2 YFSETQ. V lost 0 bases, J lost 7 bases, and 17 bases lay in between. The CDR3 length is 16 residues. CDR3 sequence: CASSLGAAAWENEQFF. The CDR3 nucleotides are TGCGCCAGCAGCTTGGGAGCGGCAGCCTGGGAGAATGAGCAGTTCTTC.

The chain has TRBV6-1 and TRBJ1-5; the D gene is possibly TRBD1 (5 bases). Germline values: CDR1 MNHNS, CDR2 SASEGT. The length of the CDR3 is 11 residues. The ends were cut back, 2 bases at V and 9 bases at J, with 5 bases in the middle. The CDR3 loop is CASSEQGPQHF. CDR3 nucleotide sequence: TGTGCCAGCAGTGAACAGGGGCCCCAGCATTTT.

This chain's CDR3 is CASGYSLPGYEQYF. CDR3 in DNA: TGTGCCAGCGGGTATAGTCTCCCAGGCTACGAGCAGTACTTC. The chain employs TRBV6-1 and TRBJ2-7, with D uncertain. This CDR3 is 14 amino acids long. In germline, CDR1 is MNHNS, CDR2 SASEGT. Trimming stripped 8 bases from V and 3 bases from J, with 17 bases between.

Turning to this clone: Compared with germline, one end of the junction differs, possibly owing to a read error. This rearrangement joins TRBV19 to TRBJ1-2, with D perhaps matching TRBD1 (6 bases). The CDR3 runs 12 residues. Germline loops: CDR1 LNHDA, CDR2 SQIVND (reference sequence). CDR3 nucleotides: TGTGCCAGTAGGTTAAACAAGGACAGCGAGATCTTC. This encodes CASRLNKDSEIF.

V is TRBV7-9 and J is TRBJ2-7; a possible D gene is TRBD1 (6 bases). This CDR3 spans 17 amino acids. V was shortened by 5 bases and J by 1 base, with 21 bases between the two germline ends. Germline V CDR1 and CDR2: SEHNR, FQNEAQ (reference sequence). Here the CDR3 reads CASSALGGRGLSYEQYF. The DNA of the CDR3 is TGTGCCAGCAGCGCTTTGGGCGGCAGGGGTTTATCCTACGAGCAGTACTTC.

This clone was observed a few times. The genes are TRBV19 and TRBJ1-1; D is uncertain. The CDR3 totals 14 residues. Germline CDR1 reads LNHDA; CDR2 reads SQIVND (reference sequence). Trimming left V 9 bases short and J 0 bases short, with 14 bases between. The CDR3 DNA sequence: TGTGCCAGCCGACACACCGCGCTGAACACTGAAGCTTTCTTT. This encodes CASRHTALNTEAFF. The variable domain in full, with the rest retrieved from reference TRBV19 and TRBJ1-1, is DGGITQSPKYLFRKEGQNVTLSCEQNLNHDAMYWYRQDPGQGLRLIYYSQIVNDFQKGDIAEGYSVSREKKESFPLTVTSAQKNPTAFYLCASRHTALNTEAFFGQGTRLTVV.

The rearrangement uses TRBV6-4 and TRBJ2-3; 10 bases are a match to TRBD2. Trimming took 2 bases from V and 2 from J; bases not matched to a gene: 1. The length of the CDR3 is 15 residues. The germline gives CDR1 MRHNA, CDR2 SNTAGT. This chain's CDR3 is CASSDSGRATDTQYF. DNA for the CDR3: TGTGCCAGCAGTGACAGCGGGAGGGCCACAGATACGCAGTATTTT.

V and J are TRBV6-1 and TRBJ2-7; 11 bases fit TRBD2. The germline V gene encodes CDR1 MNHNS and CDR2 SASEGT. V gave up 6 bases and J gave up 3 bases; unmatched junction bases: 4. The CDR3 loop spans 14 amino acids. The CDR3, as DNA: TGTGCCAGCAGGGGACTAGCGGCCCTCTACGAGCAGTACTTC. This sequence encodes CASRGLAALYEQYF.

The chain employs TRBV19 and TRBJ2-3, with TRBD1 matching over 9 bases. J lost 3 bases, V lost 3 bases, and 4 bases had no gene match. The CDR3 length is 15 residues. Germline V CDR1 and CDR2: LNHDA, SQIVND (reference sequence). This CDR3 is CASSIAGQGTDTQYF. CDR3 coding DNA: TGTGCCAGTAGTATTGCAGGACAGGGGACAGATACGCAGTATTTT.

This clone was seen a single time. The rearrangement links TRBV27 to TRBJ2-7; 7 bases fit TRBD1. The V gene's germline CDR1 is MNHEY and CDR2 SMNVEV (reference sequence). With V trimmed by 2 bases and J by 1 base, 2 bases remained unmatched. CDR3 length: 14 residues. The CDR3 reads CASSLRQGSYEQYF. The CDR3 DNA reads as TGTGCCAGCAGTTTAAGACAGGGTTCCTACGAGCAGTACTTC.

The CDR3 DNA follows: TGTGCCACTACCCGGGACAGGGGAACCTACGAGCAGTACTTC. Translated: CATTRDRGTYEQYF. V and J are TRBV28 and TRBJ2-7, with 10 bases aligning to TRBD1. Germline CDR1 MDHEN, CDR2 SYDVKM. The CDR3 is made up of 14 amino acids. With 10 bases clipped from V and 2 bases from J, the junction kept 8 bases outside the gene matches.

This clone was observed a handful of times. The chain has TRBV10-3 and TRBJ1-1, with D maybe TRBD1 (5 bases). The CDR3 length is 15 residues. Germline V gene data show CDR1 as ENHRY and CDR2 as SYGVKD. Trimming shortened V by 3 bases and J by 7 bases, and 18 bases separated the two germline ends. The CDR3 protein is CAISDPGVERGEAFF. In DNA, the CDR3 is TGTGCCATCAGTGACCCGGGGGTGGAGAGGGGTGAAGCTTTCTTT.

The J gene is TRBJ1-4, the V gene TRBV7-8; the D is unclear. The CDR3 consists of 14 residues. In germline, CDR1 is SGHVS, CDR2 FQNEAQ. The V and J ends lost 5 bases and 7 bases respectively, with 14 bases between them. In DNA form, the CDR3 reads TGTGCCAGCAGCCCCTTCGTCTTGTCTGAAAAACTGTTTTTT. Translating gives CASSPFVLSEKLFF.

The chain is built from TRBV19 and TRBJ2-3; D ambiguous. The germline V gene has CDR1 LNHDA and CDR2 SQIVND (reference sequence). The V gene lost 2 bases and the J gene lost 3 bases, with 3 bases spanning the gap. This CDR3 comprises 12 residues. The CDR3 sequence is CASSITTDTQYF. The CDR3 DNA sequence: TGTGCCAGTAGTATAACTACAGATACGCAGTATTTT. Full variable domain (missing parts from reference TRBV19 and TRBJ2-3): DGGITQSPKYLFRKEGQNVTLSCEQNLNHDAMYWYRQDPGQGLRLIYYSQIVNDFQKGDIAEGYSVSREKKESFPLTVTSAQKNPTAFYLCASSITTDTQYFGPGTRLTVL.

On this clone itself: Its ends do not fully match the called genes, so a read error is possible. The rearrangement links TRBV7-9 to TRBJ2-3, with TRBD2 matching 7 bases. Per the germline V gene, CDR1 is SEHNR and CDR2 is FQNEAQ (reference sequence). There are 17 residues in the CDR3. DNA of the CDR3: TGTTCCAGCAGCCCAGACGTAGCTAGCGGCCCTCCGGATACGCAGTATTTT. Protein sequence: CSSSPDVASGPPDTQYF. Drawing the rest from reference TRBV7-9 and TRBJ2-3, the complete variable domain is DTGVSQNPRHKITKRGQNVTFRCDPISEHNRLYWYRQTLGQGPEFLTYFQNEAQLEKSRLLSDRFSAERPKGSFSTLEIQRTEQGDSAMYLCSSSPDVASGPPDTQYFGPGTRLTVL.